This TCR beta chain was obtained from a study of naive and memory T cell subsets. Regarding this clonotype: Its specificity is not known.

An equimolar mix of two oligonucleotides served as the beta constant-region primer for TRBC1 and TRBC2. The ligated cDNA underwent four PCR rounds using SP2 and nested alpha and beta constant-region primers. TCRdb re-called the UMI-ligation and nested PCR reads through MiXCR, storing one row per CDR3 protein. The sample includes 150,000 or so distinct CDR3 sequences, approximately 24% of them seen just once. The CDR3 covers 10 residues. Germline V gene sequence: CDR1 MDHEN, CDR2 SYDVKM. V was cut by 6 bases and J by 7 bases, with 7 bases left in between. Study results and caveats: A few larger clonotypes appeared in naive repertoires, especially CD8, possibly memory cells re-expressing CD45RA.

Sequencing was performed on naive CD4+ T cells from blood. The TCR was taken from a human donor in good health. The gene calls are TRBV28 and TRBJ2-7; no reliable D call. The CDR3 DNA reads as TGTGCCAGCAGGCGCGGAGAGCAGTACTTC. Its translation is CASRRGEQYF.